These 21 T cell receptor beta chains were all obtained from the same sample, sequenced in a study of vaccination effects on CD4 cells after COVID-19. On roughly day 10 of culture, CD4+ T cells were separated out. These receptors are not linked to any known antigen. Clones were read by immunoSEQ multiplex PCR, and TCRdb kept only the in-frame ones, dropping some. The table records approximately 45,000 clones, around 76% of them present only once. Sequencing was performed on CD4+ T cells from PBMCs cultured without peptide, taken before COVID-19 vaccination. The receptors stem from a human donor who had a prior SARS-CoV-2 infection.

This chain joins TRBV6-2 or TRBV6-3 and TRBJ2-1; D gene ambiguous. The CDR3 contains 16 residues. With 5 bases removed from V and 0 bases from J, the gap between germline ends came to 14 bases. Germline values: CDR1 MNHEY, CDR2 SVGEGT. CDR3 residues: CASSANSFYSYNEQFF. The CDR3 nucleotides are TGTGCCAGCAGTGCCAATAGCTTCTACTCCTACAATGAGCAGTTCTTC.

V gene TRBV7-3 combines with J gene TRBJ2-1; D is undetermined. Trimming left V 2 bases short and J 8 bases short, with 10 bases between. Germline assignment: CDR1 SGHTA and CDR2 FQGTGA. This CDR3 is built from 13 residues. As DNA, the CDR3 is TGTGCCAGCAGCTTATACCCCCGCGATGAGCAGTTCTTC. Translated: CASSLYPRDEQFF.

The chain carries TRBV6-1 and TRBJ1-2; maybe TRBD1 (6 bases). Germline V gives CDR1 MNHNS, CDR2 SASEGT. Trimming stripped 3 bases from V and 5 bases from J, with 10 bases between. The CDR3 runs to 13 residues. CDR3: CASSDGGRYGYTF. CDR3 nucleotides: TGTGCCAGCAGTGATGGGGGGCGGTATGGCTACACCTTC.

The V and J genes are TRBV4-3 and TRBJ2-2; perhaps TRBD1 as D (5 bases). Germline-derived CDR1 and CDR2 are LGHNA and YSLEER. This CDR3 is 16 amino acids long. Deletions cut 0 bases from V and 6 bases from J, with 14 bases between. The CDR3 DNA sequence: TGCGCCAGCAGCCAAGATCTGGGGCATGCGGCCGGGGAGCTGTTTTTT. Its protein product is CASSQDLGHAAGELFF.

In regard to this clone: It is unclear where the CDR3 begins or ends on the DNA, so no DNA is shown, and the CDR3 is as TCRdb lists it. The chain combines TRBV18 with TRBJ2-1; TRBD1 is the table's D call, not checked against the DNA. Germline loops: CDR1 KGHSH, CDR2 LQKENI. Termini included, the CDR3 measures 16 amino acids. This chain's CDR3 is CASSSGRDTTYNEQFF.

In its sample, this clone was seen a few times. V usage is TRBV7-2 and J usage is TRBJ1-2; D not resolved. The CDR3 has 14 residues. CDR1 is SGHTA and CDR2 is FQGNSA in the germline V gene. The V gene lost 5 bases and the J gene lost 7 bases, with 17 bases spanning the gap. Here the CDR3 reads CASSALPGTSGYTF. The DNA of the CDR3 is TGTGCCAGCAGCGCCCTCCCAGGTACCTCTGGCTACACCTTC.

The CDR3 protein is CATSESGGPNTGELFF. CDR3 nucleotides: TGTGCCACCAGTGAATCGGGGGGCCCGAACACCGGGGAGCTGTTTTTT. The chain couples TRBV24-1 to TRBJ2-2, with D tentatively TRBD2 (7 bases). This CDR3 has 16 residues. Germline V lookup: CDR1 KGHDR, CDR2 SFDVKD. V gave up 4 bases and J gave up 0 bases, with 11 bases separating them.

V usage is TRBV5-1 and J usage is TRBJ2-3; tentatively, D is TRBD1 (6 bases). From germline, CDR1 is SGHRS and CDR2 YFSETQ. The CDR3 has 14 amino acids. V shed 0 bases and J shed 3 bases, with 8 bases lying between them. CDR3 region: CASSLGQETDTQYF. The CDR3 DNA follows: TGCGCCAGCAGCTTGGGACAGGAGACAGATACGCAGTATTTT.

The chain's CDR3 is CARTDGRSYEQYF. DNA of the CDR3: TGTGCCAGGACGGACGGCCGCTCCTACGAGCAGTACTTC. The J gene is TRBJ2-7, the V gene TRBV2, with unresolved D. This CDR3 region has 13 residues. Between the trimmed V and J ends, which lost 9 bases and 0 bases, there was a span of 12 bases. Germline loops: CDR1 SNHLY, CDR2 FYNNEI.

The chain carries TRBV2 and TRBJ1-2; 7 nucleotides align to TRBD1. This CDR3 spans 16 amino acids. The junction had 10 bases not matched to a gene; V was cut back by 1 base and J by 5 bases. Germline loops: CDR1 SNHLY, CDR2 FYNNEI. Here the CDR3 reads CASSEGTGLGGYGYTF. The CDR3 DNA is TGTGCCAGCAGTGAAGGGACAGGATTGGGGGGATATGGCTACACCTTC.

The chain joins TRBV6-5 to TRBJ1-3, with TRBD1 matching over 10 bases. This CDR3 is built from 14 residues. Germline-derived CDR1 and CDR2 are MNHEY and SVGAGI. V shed 6 bases, J shed 8 bases, and the junction held 7 bases outside the gene matches. CDR3 amino acids: CASSLGQGVDTIYF. Written as DNA, the CDR3 is TGTGCCAGCAGCTTAGGACAGGGGGTTGACACCATATATTTT.

The chain couples TRBV2 to TRBJ2-6; 9 bases are a match to TRBD2. Germline V gene sequence: CDR1 SNHLY, CDR2 FYNNEI. V lost 6 bases, J lost 3 bases, and 6 bases stayed unmatched. The length of the CDR3 is 16 residues. The CDR3 is CASRVAGAGGANVLTF. CDR3 coding DNA: TGTGCCAGCAGGGTAGCGGGAGCGGGTGGGGCCAACGTCCTGACTTTC.

The chain carries TRBV9 and TRBJ2-7; either TRBD1 or TRBD2 may fit D (5 bases each). There are 15 residues in the CDR3. CDR1 and CDR2 from the germline V gene are SGDLS and YYNGEE. The V and J ends lost 0 bases and 2 bases respectively, with 12 bases between them. CDR3 bases: TGTGCCAGCAGCGTAGCGGGGACGGAAACCTACGAGCAGTACTTC. Encoded protein: CASSVAGTETYEQYF. Based on the CDR3 plus reference TRBV9 and TRBJ2-7, the full variable domain is DSGVTQTPKHLITATGQRVTLRCSPRSGDLSVYWYQQSLDQGLQFLIQYYNGEERAKGNILERFSAQQFPDLHSELNLSSLELGDSALYFCASSVAGTETYEQYFGPGTRLTVT.

V gene TRBV11-2 combines with J gene TRBJ2-7; maybe TRBD2 (6 bases). V was shortened by 0 bases and J by 0 bases, with 12 bases between the two germline ends. Germline CDR1 SGHAT, CDR2 FQNNGV. The CDR3 loop spans 16 amino acids. As DNA, the CDR3 is TGTGCCAGCAGCTTAGATCCGGGAGTCATCTCCTACGAGCAGTACTTC. The encoded protein is CASSLDPGVISYEQYF.

This chain links TRBV5-1 with TRBJ2-1, with TRBD2 matching over 11 bases. The germline V gene encodes CDR1 SGHRS and CDR2 YFSETQ. The V and J ends lost 5 bases and 3 bases, in that order; junction bases with no gene match: 10. The length of the CDR3 is 17 residues. DNA for the CDR3: TGCGCCAGCAGACTACCTCTAGCGGGGGGACACTACAATGAGCAGTTCTTC. The encoded protein is CASRLPLAGGHYNEQFF.

This chain uses TRBV7-3 with TRBJ2-1; 8 positions match TRBD2. Losses at the gene ends were 1 base for V and 7 bases for J; bases not matched to a gene: 6. The length of the CDR3 is 15 residues. The germline V gene encodes CDR1 SGHTA and CDR2 FQGTGA. The CDR3 spells CASSLSLAGTNEQFF. DNA of the CDR3: TGTGCCAGCAGCTTAAGTTTAGCGGGAACGAATGAGCAGTTCTTC.

The table lists this clone with a count of one. J is TRBJ1-2 and V is TRBV12-2. TRBV12-2 is a known pseudogene. This CDR3 spans 12 amino acids. The CDR3 sequence is CASRLTPYGYTF. The CDR3 coding sequence is TGTGCAAGTCGCTTAACCCCCTATGGCTACACCTTC.

This clone was counted a single time. The V and J genes are TRBV19 and TRBJ1-6; the D is unclear. CDR1 and CDR2 (germline): LNHDA, SQIVND (reference sequence). CDR3 length equals 15 residues. V was clipped by 2 bases and J by 10 bases, with 15 bases between them. The CDR3 is CASSISEVGRSPLHF. CDR3 nucleotide sequence: TGTGCCAGTAGTATATCCGAGGTCGGGAGGTCACCCCTCCACTTT.

The V gene is TRBV2, the J gene TRBJ2-1, with 9 bases fitting TRBD2. This CDR3 comprises 16 residues. The trim removed 6 bases at V and 6 bases at J, leaving 12 bases unmatched. Germline V gene data show CDR1 as SNHLY and CDR2 as FYNNEI. Written as DNA, the CDR3 is TGTGCCAGCAGCTTAGGGATCGATAGCGGGAGCAATGAGCAGTTCTTC. The encoded protein is CASSLGIDSGSNEQFF. The variable domain in full, with the rest retrieved from reference TRBV2 and TRBJ2-1, is EPEVTQTPSHQVTQMGQEVILRCVPISNHLYFYWYRQILGQKVEFLVSFYNNEISEKSEIFDDQFSVERPDGSNFTLKIRSTKLEDSAMYFCASSLGIDSGSNEQFFGPGTRLTVL.

The V gene is TRBV11-1, the J gene TRBJ1-1; D might be TRBD1 (5 bases). V was shortened by 5 bases and J by 1 base, with 8 bases between the two germline ends. Germline V CDR1 and CDR2: SGHAT, FQDESV (reference sequence). The CDR3 runs to 13 residues. This chain's CDR3 is CASSADRNTEAFF. The CDR3 DNA follows: TGTGCCAGCAGCGCCGACAGGAACACTGAAGCTTTCTTT.

This clone was seen a single time. This chain joins TRBV6-5 and TRBJ2-7; D unclear. The V and J ends lost 7 bases and 0 bases respectively, with 10 bases between them. The CDR3 is made up of 13 amino acids. Germline V CDR1 and CDR2: MNHEY, SVGAGI. Here the CDR3 DNA reads TGTGCCAGCAAAGACCCCACCTCCTACGAGCAGTACTTC. As protein: CASKDPTSYEQYF.